Listed below are T cell receptor beta chains from one sample, sequenced in a study of cytomegalovirus exposure and HLA in healthy donors. Profiling relied on immunoSEQ multiplex PCR, and the TCRdb table lists in-frame clones only, not all of them. The sample gives about 130,000 clones, around 80% of which show up once; less than 5% is in the top ten. The sequenced material came from PBMCs. The source is a man aged 25 to 40 in good health. The CDR3 runs from the conserved cysteine through the conserved F or W. D genes are given only for firm matches. Not every row has a clone size; where given, it reads once, few, many or a size class.

cdr3_nt: TGTGCTAGCAGCTCGCAGCTAGCGGGAAATGGCAATGAGCAGTTCTTC; cdr3_aa: CASSSQLAGNGNEQFF; j_call: TRBJ2-1; v_call: TRBV7-7; clone_size: .; d_call: TRBD2
cdr3_nt: TGTGCCAGCAGCTTAGCAGGGCAGGGGAACACTGAAGCTTTCTTT; cdr3_aa: CASSLAGQGNTEAFF; j_call: TRBJ1-1; v_call: TRBV7-8; clone_size: .; d_call: .
cdr3_nt: TGTGCCAGCAGTTTAGCGGGAGCAGATTACGGGCAGTACTTC; cdr3_aa: CASSLAGADYGQYF; j_call: TRBJ2-7; v_call: TRBV6-5; clone_size: .; d_call: TRBD2
cdr3_nt: TGTGCCAGCGGTCGGACAGGGGTAAACGAGCAGTACTTC; cdr3_aa: CASGRTGVNEQYF; j_call: TRBJ2-7; v_call: TRBV7-9; clone_size: .; d_call: TRBD1
cdr3_nt: TGCGCCAGCAGCCCCCGAGCCGGAGGGGAGCCCCATGAGCAGTTCTTC; cdr3_aa: CASSPRAGGEPHEQFF; j_call: TRBJ2-1; v_call: TRBV5-1; clone_size: .; d_call: .
cdr3_nt: TGTGCCAGCAGTTCTGCGGGAGATAACTACAATGAGCAGTTCTTC; cdr3_aa: CASSSAGDNYNEQFF; j_call: TRBJ2-1; v_call: TRBV28; clone_size: .; d_call: TRBD2
cdr3_nt: TGTGCCAGCAGCTTAACGGGGAGTGATAACGAGCAGTACTTC; cdr3_aa: CASSLTGSDNEQYF; j_call: TRBJ2-7; v_call: TRBV7-3; clone_size: .; d_call: .
cdr3_nt: TGTGCCAGCAGTTTGGACGGGAGGGGGTACAATGAGCAGTTCTTC; cdr3_aa: CASSLDGRGYNEQFF; j_call: TRBJ2-1; v_call: TRBV2; clone_size: .; d_call: TRBD2
cdr3_nt: TGTGCCAGCTCACCCAGGGCTAGCGCAGATACGCAGTATTTT; cdr3_aa: CASSPRASADTQYF; j_call: TRBJ2-3; v_call: TRBV18; clone_size: .; d_call: .
cdr3_nt: TGTGCCTGGATGGCTAGCGAGAGGGGTGAGCAGTTCTTC; cdr3_aa: CAWMASERGEQFF; j_call: TRBJ2-1; v_call: TRBV30; clone_size: .; d_call: .
cdr3_nt: TGTGCCAGCACCCCCGGCAGGGGCTCCCCCCTTAATTCCCCCCTCCACTTT; cdr3_aa: CASTPGRGSPLNSPLHF; j_call: TRBJ1-6; v_call: TRBV7-2; clone_size: few; d_call: .
cdr3_nt: TGTGCCAGCAGCTTGGTTGCAGGTACGGCTCGAGGCTACACCTTC; cdr3_aa: CASSLVAGTARGYTF; j_call: TRBJ1-2; v_call: TRBV5-6; clone_size: .; d_call: .
cdr3_nt: TGTGCCAGCAGCACCGCGGGGCGGAGCTCCTACAATGAGCAGTTCTTC; cdr3_aa: CASSTAGRSSYNEQFF; j_call: TRBJ2-1; v_call: TRBV11-3; clone_size: .; d_call: .
cdr3_nt: TGCGCCAGCAGCCCGGTCCCGGGAACTGAAGCTTTCTTT; cdr3_aa: CASSPVPGTEAFF; j_call: TRBJ1-1; v_call: TRBV5-1; clone_size: .; d_call: .
cdr3_nt: TGTGCCATCAGTGACTCGGACAGGGTAAACTACGAGCAGTACTTC; cdr3_aa: CAISDSDRVNYEQYF; j_call: TRBJ2-7; v_call: TRBV10-3; clone_size: .; d_call: TRBD1
cdr3_nt: TGTGCCAGCAGTTACAGCCGGGACAGGGGGCGAGAGCAGTACTTC; cdr3_aa: CASSYSRDRGREQYF; j_call: TRBJ2-7; v_call: TRBV6-5; clone_size: few; d_call: TRBD1
cdr3_nt: TGTGCCAGCAGCTTAGGGTCAGGGCTCTACAATGAGCAGTTCTTC; cdr3_aa: CASSLGSGLYNEQFF; j_call: TRBJ2-1; v_call: TRBV7-6; clone_size: .; d_call: .
cdr3_nt: TGTGCCACCAGCAGAGAAGTCGGGGGAAGTGAGCAGTTCTTC; cdr3_aa: CATSREVGGSEQFF; j_call: TRBJ2-1; v_call: TRBV15; clone_size: few; d_call: .
cdr3_nt: TGCAGCGTTAGCGGGAGGGCCGATGGTGAGCAGTTCTTC; cdr3_aa: CSVSGRADGEQFF; j_call: TRBJ2-1; v_call: TRBV29-1; clone_size: few; d_call: TRBD2
cdr3_nt: TGTGCCAGCAGCCAAGATACAGGGATTATCGCTGAAGCTTTCTTT; cdr3_aa: CASSQDTGIIAEAFF; j_call: TRBJ1-1; v_call: TRBV14; clone_size: .; d_call: .
cdr3_nt: TGTGCCACCAGCAGAGGGACATTCGAAAAACTGTTTTTT; cdr3_aa: CATSRGTFEKLFF; j_call: TRBJ1-4; v_call: TRBV15; clone_size: .; d_call: .
cdr3_nt: TGCGCCAGCAGCTCGCAGACAGGAGTGGGAGAGACCCAGTACTTC; cdr3_aa: CASSSQTGVGETQYF; j_call: TRBJ2-5; v_call: TRBV5-1; clone_size: .; d_call: .
cdr3_nt: TGTGCCAGCTCACCGGTACAGGGGAGTGAGCAGTACTTC; cdr3_aa: CASSPVQGSEQYF; j_call: TRBJ2-7; v_call: TRBV18; clone_size: .; d_call: TRBD1
cdr3_nt: TGTGCCAGCAGCTTGCCCCCGACAGGTCGTAGGGGGCTCAATCAGCCCCAGCATTTT; cdr3_aa: CASSLPPTGRRGLNQPQHF; j_call: TRBJ1-5; v_call: TRBV11-2; clone_size: .; d_call: TRBD1
cdr3_nt: TGTGCCAGCAGACGGACTAGCAGGTACGAGCAGTACTTC; cdr3_aa: CASRRTSRYEQYF; j_call: TRBJ2-7; v_call: TRBV27; clone_size: .; d_call: TRBD2
cdr3_nt: TGTGCCAGTAGGACAGGGGACGAGGACAATCAGCCCCAGCATTTT; cdr3_aa: CASRTGDEDNQPQHF; j_call: TRBJ1-5; v_call: TRBV19; clone_size: .; d_call: TRBD1
cdr3_nt: TGTGCCAGCAGTTACGGGACAGGGGCCTACGAGCAGTACTTC; cdr3_aa: CASSYGTGAYEQYF; j_call: TRBJ2-7; v_call: TRBV6-5; clone_size: .; d_call: TRBD1
cdr3_nt: TGTGCCAGTGCCGGGACTAGCTCCTACGAGCAGTACTTC; cdr3_aa: CASAGTSSYEQYF; j_call: TRBJ2-7; v_call: TRBV6-6; clone_size: few; d_call: TRBD2
cdr3_nt: TGTGCCAGTAGGCGACAGGATGGCAATCAGCCCCAGCATTTT; cdr3_aa: CASRRQDGNQPQHF; j_call: TRBJ1-5; v_call: TRBV19; clone_size: .; d_call: .
cdr3_nt: TGTGCCAGCTCACCACCAACTAGCGGGAGGGGAAGGAATGAGCAGTTCTTC; cdr3_aa: CASSPPTSGRGRNEQFF; j_call: TRBJ2-1; v_call: TRBV18; clone_size: .; d_call: TRBD2
cdr3_nt: TGTGCCAGCAGCGTATTACCAGGCTCTGGAAACACCATATATTTT; cdr3_aa: CASSVLPGSGNTIYF; j_call: TRBJ1-3; v_call: TRBV9; clone_size: .; d_call: .
cdr3_nt: TGTGCCAGCGCGACGGGACAGGGGGCAGCGGAGACCCAGTACTTC; cdr3_aa: CASATGQGAAETQYF; j_call: TRBJ2-5; v_call: TRBV6-5; clone_size: .; d_call: TRBD1
cdr3_nt: TGTGCCAGCAGCAAAGGAGCCTACACTGAAGCTTTCTTT; cdr3_aa: CASSKGAYTEAFF; j_call: TRBJ1-1; v_call: TRBV13; clone_size: .; d_call: .
cdr3_nt: TGCAGCGTTGCCGGACAGCGGAGGGAGCAGTACTTC; cdr3_aa: CSVAGQRREQYF; j_call: TRBJ2-7; v_call: TRBV29-1; clone_size: .; d_call: .
cdr3_nt: TGTGCCAGCAGCTTCCAGGAGAACACTGAAGCTTTCTTT; cdr3_aa: CASSFQENTEAFF; j_call: TRBJ1-1; v_call: TRBV7-2; clone_size: .; d_call: .
cdr3_nt: TGTGCCAGCAGCCCCTTGATAGATCTCCTCACAGATACGCAGTATTTT; cdr3_aa: CASSPLIDLLTDTQYF; j_call: TRBJ2-3; v_call: TRBV5-8; clone_size: .; d_call: .
cdr3_nt: TGTGCCAGCAGTGGTTGGGGGCCGAACACTGAAGCTTTCTTT; cdr3_aa: CASSGWGPNTEAFF; j_call: TRBJ1-1; v_call: TRBV2; clone_size: .; d_call: .
cdr3_nt: TGTGCCAGCAGCGTAGACGGCGGGAGGACCTACGAGCAGTACTTC; cdr3_aa: CASSVDGGRTYEQYF; j_call: TRBJ2-7; v_call: TRBV9; clone_size: few; d_call: TRBD2
cdr3_nt: TGTGCCAGCTCACCAAGGGAGAGGAACACTGAAGCTTTCTTT; cdr3_aa: CASSPRERNTEAFF; j_call: TRBJ1-1; v_call: TRBV18; clone_size: .; d_call: .
cdr3_nt: TGTGCCAGCAGCCGCTGGGGACTAGCGGGAGTAATGTCCTACGAGCAGTACTTC; cdr3_aa: CASSRWGLAGVMSYEQYF; j_call: TRBJ2-7; v_call: TRBV28; clone_size: .; d_call: TRBD2